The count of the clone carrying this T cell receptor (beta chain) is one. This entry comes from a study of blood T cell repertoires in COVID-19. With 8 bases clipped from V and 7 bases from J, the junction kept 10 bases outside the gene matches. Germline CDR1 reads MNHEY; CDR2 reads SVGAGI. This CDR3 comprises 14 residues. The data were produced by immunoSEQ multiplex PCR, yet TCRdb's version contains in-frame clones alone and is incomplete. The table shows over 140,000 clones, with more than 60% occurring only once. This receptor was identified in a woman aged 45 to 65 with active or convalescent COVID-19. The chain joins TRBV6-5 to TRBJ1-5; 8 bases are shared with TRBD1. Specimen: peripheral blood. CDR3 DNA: TGTGCCAGCTTCGGGCAGGGGGCAATACAGCCCCAGCATTTT. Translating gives CASFGQGAIQPQHF.